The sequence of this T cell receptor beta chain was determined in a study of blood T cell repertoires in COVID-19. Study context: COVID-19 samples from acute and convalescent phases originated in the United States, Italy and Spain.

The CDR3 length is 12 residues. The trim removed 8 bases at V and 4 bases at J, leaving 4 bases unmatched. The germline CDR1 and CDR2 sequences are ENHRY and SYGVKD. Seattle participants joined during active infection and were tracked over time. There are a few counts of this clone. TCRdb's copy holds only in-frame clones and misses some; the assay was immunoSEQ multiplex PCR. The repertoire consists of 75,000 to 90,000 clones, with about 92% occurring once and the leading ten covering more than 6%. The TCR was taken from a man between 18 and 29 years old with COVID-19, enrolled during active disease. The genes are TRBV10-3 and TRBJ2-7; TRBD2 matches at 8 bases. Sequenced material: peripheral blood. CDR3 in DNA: TGTGCCATCGCGGTAGCGGGGTACGAGCAGTACTTC. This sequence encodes CAIAVAGYEQYF.